The rows below give T cell receptor beta chains drawn from one sample of a study of beta chain features in type 1 diabetes. Clones were sequenced by immunoSEQ multiplex PCR, and TCRdb holds only the in-frame ones, with some missing. This table holds 600,000 to 650,000 clones, around a sixth found once. Specimen: naive CD4+ T cells from blood. The receptor set was obtained from a man between 18 and 29 years old in good health. Each CDR3 is given with its conserved first and last residue. D genes are given only for firm matches. Expanded clones are given a class, and other clones once, few, many or no size at all.

11	-	TRBV5-4	-	TRBJ2-1	TGTGCCAGCAGCCGAGACAATGAGCAGTTCTTC	CASSRDNEQFF
15	TRBD1	TRBV28	-	TRBJ2-4	TGTGCCAGCAGCACCGTAGGGACAGGGGGCCACATTCAGTACTTC	CASSTVGTGGHIQYF
15	-	TRBV9	-	TRBJ1-1	TGTGCCAGCACCACAACGGGGGCGCAAGGCACTGAAGCTTTCTTT	CASTTTGAQGTEAFF
13	-	TRBV7-3	few	TRBJ1-1	TGTGCCAGCAGCATGACAGCGAACACTGAAGCTTTCTTT	CASSMTANTEAFF
15	TRBD1	TRBV10-3	few	TRBJ2-7	TGTGCCATCAGTGTCTCCGGGACAGTCTCCTACGAGCAGTACTTC	CAISVSGTVSYEQYF
13	-	TRBV6-5	-	TRBJ1-5	TGTGCCAGCAGTTACTCGGGATTGGGCAGCCAGCATTTT	CASSYSGLGSQHF
17	TRBD2	TRBV28	-	TRBJ2-7	TGTGCCAGCAGTTCCCAGGGGAGCGGGAGGGCATCCTACGAGCAGTACTTC	CASSSQGSGRASYEQYF
14	-	TRBV5-6	few	TRBJ2-7	TGTGCCAGCAGCCGACTGATTGGACGTCTGTTGCAGTACTTC	CASSRLIGRLLQYF
14	TRBD2	TRBV9	few	TRBJ2-7	TGTGCCAGCAGCGTAGTAGCGGGAGGTTACGAGCAGTACTTC	CASSVVAGGYEQYF
13	-	TRBV21-1	-	TRBJ2-5	TGTGCCAGCAGGTGGACAGGGCAAGAGACCCAGTACTTC	CASRWTGQETQYF
14	-	TRBV6-6	few	TRBJ2-3	TGTGCCAGCAGAGACGGGGGGCAGACAGATACGCAGTATTTT	CASRDGGQTDTQYF
15	TRBD1	TRBV2	-	TRBJ2-5	TGTGCCAGCAGTGAACAGGGGGCTAGCCAAGAGACCCAGTACTTC	CASSEQGASQETQYF
13	TRBD1	TRBV29-1	-	TRBJ2-1	TGCAGCGCGGCAGGGGGCTCCTACAATGAGCAGTTCTTC	CSAAGGSYNEQFF
19	-	TRBV4-2	few	TRBJ1-3	TGTGCCAGCAGCCCGCGGCAGGCTGGGGCAGGGGACTCTGGAAACACCATATATTTT	CASSPRQAGAGDSGNTIYF
13	-	TRBV4-1	few	TRBJ2-1	TGCGCCAGCAGCCAAGGGAGCTCACACGAGCAGTTCTTC	CASSQGSSHEQFF
17	TRBD1	TRBV28	few	TRBJ2-6	TGTGCCAGCAGTTCTCCCGGGACAGGGTCTGGGGCCAACGTCCTGACTTTC	CASSSPGTGSGANVLTF
14	-	TRBV5-4	-	TRBJ2-7	TGTGCCAGCAGCTTGGACAGTATGAACAACGAGCAGTACTTC	CASSLDSMNNEQYF
17	-	TRBV28	-	TRBJ2-7	TGTGCCAGCAGCCAGCATAGGGTTCAACGAACCTCCTACGAGCAGTACTTC	CASSQHRVQRTSYEQYF
15	TRBD2	TRBV28	few	TRBJ2-5	TGTGCCAGCAGTTTATGGGCGGGAGTTCTAGAGACCCAGTACTTC	CASSLWAGVLETQYF
13	-	TRBV5-1	few	TRBJ2-1	TGCGCCAGCAGCTCCCCGGGACGTCATGAGCAGTTCTTC	CASSSPGRHEQFF
17	-	TRBV5-4	-	TRBJ2-2	TGTGCCAGCAGCCCCCCGCGTCGGACAGAAAACACCGGGGAGCTGTTTTTT	CASSPPRRTENTGELFF
13	-	TRBV29-1	many	TRBJ1-1	TGCAGCGCTAGGGAGGGGAGGAACACTGAAGCTTTCTTT	CSAREGRNTEAFF